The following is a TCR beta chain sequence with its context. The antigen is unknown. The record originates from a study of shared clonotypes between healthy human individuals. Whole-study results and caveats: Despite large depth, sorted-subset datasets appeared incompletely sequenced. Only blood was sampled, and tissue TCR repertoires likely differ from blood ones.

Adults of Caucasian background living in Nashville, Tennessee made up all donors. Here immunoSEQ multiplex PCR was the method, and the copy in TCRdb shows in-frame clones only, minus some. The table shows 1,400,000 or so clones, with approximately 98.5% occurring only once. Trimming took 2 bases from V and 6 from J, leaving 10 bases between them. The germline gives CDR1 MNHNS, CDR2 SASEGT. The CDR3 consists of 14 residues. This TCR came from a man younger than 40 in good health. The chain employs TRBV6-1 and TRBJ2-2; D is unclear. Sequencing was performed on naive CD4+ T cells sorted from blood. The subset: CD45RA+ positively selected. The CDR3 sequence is CASSELRHAGELFF. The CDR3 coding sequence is TGTGCCAGCAGTGAACTCCGACACGCCGGGGAGCTGTTTTTT.